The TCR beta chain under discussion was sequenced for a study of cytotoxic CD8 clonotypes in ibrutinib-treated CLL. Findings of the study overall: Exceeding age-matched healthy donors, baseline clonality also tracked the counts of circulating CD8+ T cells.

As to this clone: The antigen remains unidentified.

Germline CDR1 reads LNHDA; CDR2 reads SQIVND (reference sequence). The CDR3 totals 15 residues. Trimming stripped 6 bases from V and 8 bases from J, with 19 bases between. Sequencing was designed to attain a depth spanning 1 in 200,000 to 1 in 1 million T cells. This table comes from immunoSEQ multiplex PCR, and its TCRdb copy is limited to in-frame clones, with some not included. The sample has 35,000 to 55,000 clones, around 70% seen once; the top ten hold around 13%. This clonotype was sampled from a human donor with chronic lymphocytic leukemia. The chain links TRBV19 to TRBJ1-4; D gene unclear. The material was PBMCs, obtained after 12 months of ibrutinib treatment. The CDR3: CASSHSHRIKEKLFF. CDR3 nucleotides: TGTGCCAGTAGCCATAGCCACCGGATCAAGGAAAAACTGTTTTTT.